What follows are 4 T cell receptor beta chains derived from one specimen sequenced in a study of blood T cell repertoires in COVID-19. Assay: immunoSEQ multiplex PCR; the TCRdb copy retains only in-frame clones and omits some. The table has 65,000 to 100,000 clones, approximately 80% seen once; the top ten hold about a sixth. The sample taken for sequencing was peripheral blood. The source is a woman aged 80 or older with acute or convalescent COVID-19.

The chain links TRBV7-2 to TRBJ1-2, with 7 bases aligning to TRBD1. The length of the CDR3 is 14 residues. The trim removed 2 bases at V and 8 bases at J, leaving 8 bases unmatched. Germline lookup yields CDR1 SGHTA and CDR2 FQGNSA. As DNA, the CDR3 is TGTGCCAGCAGCTTAAGGGGGCTAGAGCGGGGCTACACCTTC. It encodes CASSLRGLERGYTF.

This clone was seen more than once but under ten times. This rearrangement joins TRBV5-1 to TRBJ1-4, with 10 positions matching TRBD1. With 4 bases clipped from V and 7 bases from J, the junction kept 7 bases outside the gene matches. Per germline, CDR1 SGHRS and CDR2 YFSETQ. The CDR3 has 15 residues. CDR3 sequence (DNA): TGCGCCAGCAGCCTGACAGGGGGCCCAAGTGAAAAACTGTTTTTT. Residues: CASSLTGGPSEKLFF. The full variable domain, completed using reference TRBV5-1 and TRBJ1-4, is KAGVTQTPRYLIKTRGQQVTLSCSPISGHRSVSWYQQTPGQGLQFLFEYFSETQRNKGNFPGRFSGRQFSNSRSEMNVSTLELGDSALYLCASSLTGGPSEKLFFGSGTQLSVL.

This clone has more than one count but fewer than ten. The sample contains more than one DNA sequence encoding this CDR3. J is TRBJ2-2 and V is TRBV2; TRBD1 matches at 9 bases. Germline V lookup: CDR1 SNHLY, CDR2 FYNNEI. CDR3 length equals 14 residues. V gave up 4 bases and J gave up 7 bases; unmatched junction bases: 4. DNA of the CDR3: TGTGCCAGCAGTGTCGGACAGGGGTACGGGGAGCTGTTTTTT. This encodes CASSVGQGYGELFF. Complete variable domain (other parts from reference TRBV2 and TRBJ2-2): EPEVTQTPSHQVTQMGQEVILRCVPISNHLYFYWYRQILGQKVEFLVSFYNNEISEKSEIFDDQFSVERPDGSNFTLKIRSTKLEDSAMYFCASSVGQGYGELFFGEGSRLTVL.

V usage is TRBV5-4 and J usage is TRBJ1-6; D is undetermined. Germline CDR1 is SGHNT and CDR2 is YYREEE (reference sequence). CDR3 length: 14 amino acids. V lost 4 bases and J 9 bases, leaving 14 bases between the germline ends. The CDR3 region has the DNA TGTGCCAGCAGCCTGAGGCCAGACTTTTCACCCCTCCACTTT. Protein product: CASSLRPDFSPLHF.